A single sample is the source of the 27 T cell receptor beta chains below, sequenced in a study of blood T cells in healthy people across ages. Primers used in a second PCR of about 7 to 12 cycles were a sample-barcoded 5' primer and a J-beta primer mix. TCRdb analysed the 5' RACE reads with MiXCR anew, one entry per CDR3 protein. The sample has approximately 690,000 distinct CDR3 sequences; roughly three fifths are singletons. Sequencing used blood. The source is a man in his 60s in good health.

The rearrangement uses TRBV9 and TRBJ1-1; tentatively, D is TRBD1 (5 bases). Deletions cut 4 bases from V and 4 bases from J, with 17 bases between. This CDR3 contains 15 residues. CDR1 is SGDLS, CDR2 YYNGEE, per germline. The CDR3 protein is CASSSTGQGFTEAFF. In nucleotides, the CDR3 is TGTGCCAGCAGCTCGACGGGGCAGGGATTCACTGAAGCTTTCTTT.

This clonotype was seen ten or more times. The rearrangement links TRBV6-1 to TRBJ2-5; 8 bases line up with TRBD1. The germline gives CDR1 MNHNS, CDR2 SASEGT. The CDR3 loop spans 13 amino acids. The ends lost 5 bases at V and 4 bases at J; junction bases unmatched: 3. The CDR3: CASSTGGRETQYF. The CDR3 DNA is TGTGCCAGCAGTACAGGGGGTAGAGAGACCCAGTACTTC.

The chain employs TRBV7-2 and TRBJ2-3; D might be TRBD1 or TRBD2, each matching 5 bases. The germline V gene has CDR1 SGHTA and CDR2 FQGNSA. The CDR3 totals 15 residues. Trimming took 5 bases from V and 2 from J, leaving 14 bases between them. CDR3 in amino acids: CASSPVGVPTDTQYF. CDR3 nucleotide sequence: TGTGCCAGCAGCCCTGTGGGGGTACCCACAGATACGCAGTATTTT.

The chain joins TRBV15 to TRBJ2-7, with D unclear. V was shortened by 0 bases and J by 2 bases, with 5 bases between the two germline ends. The CDR3 consists of 13 residues. Germline V gives CDR1 LNHNV, CDR2 YYDKDF (reference sequence). The DNA of the CDR3 is TGTGCCACCAGCAGAGATCGCACCTACGAGCAGTACTTC. It yields the protein CATSRDRTYEQYF.

This clonotype turned up a few times. V and J are TRBV6-5 and TRBJ2-7; D perhaps matches TRBD2 (6 bases). V dropped 1 base and J dropped 7 bases, with 14 bases sitting between them. The CDR3 extends over 14 amino acids. The germline gives CDR1 MNHEY, CDR2 SVGAGI. In DNA form, the CDR3 reads TGTGCCAGCAGTTACTACAAAGGGGCGGGGGAGCAGTACTTC. This codes for CASSYYKGAGEQYF.

V gene TRBV9 combines with J gene TRBJ2-7; 7 nucleotides line up with TRBD1. The CDR3 contains 17 residues. CDR1 and CDR2 from the germline V gene are SGDLS and YYNGEE. V dropped 1 base and J dropped 0; count of bases not matched to a gene: 10. For the CDR3, the DNA is TGTGCCAGCAGCGTAACCCCACAGGGGAGAAGCTCCTACGAGCAGTACTTC. This translates into CASSVTPQGRSSYEQYF. Full variable domain (outside the CDR3, taken from reference TRBV9 and TRBJ2-7): DSGVTQTPKHLITATGQRVTLRCSPRSGDLSVYWYQQSLDQGLQFLIQYYNGEERAKGNILERFSAQQFPDLHSELNLSSLELGDSALYFCASSVTPQGRSSYEQYFGPGTRLTVT.

The V call is TRBV24-1, the J call TRBJ2-1; D is unclear. The CDR3 sequence is 18 residues long. Germline CDR1 KGHDR, CDR2 SFDVKD. With 2 bases removed from V and 0 bases from J, the gap between germline ends came to 16 bases. For the CDR3, the DNA is TGTGCCACCAGTGATTACACATTCAGCCTTAGCTCCTACAATGAGCAGTTCTTC. The encoded protein is CATSDYTFSLSSYNEQFF.

V gene TRBV20-1 combines with J gene TRBJ2-1, with a tentative D call TRBD2 (6 bases). The closer fit of TRBJ2-7 to the DNA end suggests the J call may be wrong. This CDR3 region has 16 residues. Germline lookup yields CDR1 DFQATT and CDR2 SNEGSKA (reference sequence). Written as DNA, the CDR3 is TGCAGTGCTAGAGATCCCGGGGGTGATTCCTACAATGAGCAGTACTTC. This encodes CSARDPGGDSYNEQYF.

The rearrangement uses TRBV18 and TRBJ2-1, with D possibly TRBD2 on 6 matching bases. Trimming pared 5 bases from V and 4 bases from J, leaving 12 bases between. There are 14 residues in the CDR3. Germline V gives CDR1 KGHSH, CDR2 LQKENI. The CDR3 sequence is CASSNMGGYNEQFF. Here the CDR3 DNA reads TGTGCCAGCTCAAACATGGGGGGATACAATGAGCAGTTCTTC.

Concerning this clonotype: This sequence may be a read error, since a much larger clone differs from it by one base. V and J are TRBV7-2 and TRBJ1-6, with TRBD1 identical over 9 bases. The CDR3 loop spans 14 amino acids. Germline loops: CDR1 SGHTA, CDR2 FQGNSA. This CDR3 is CAYRDRVVNSPLQF. The CDR3 nucleotides read TGTGCGTACCGGGACAGGGTGGTTAATTCACCCCTCCAATTT.

Remarks on this clonotype: The junction departs from germline at one end; a sequencing error may be responsible. The V gene is TRBV5-1, the J gene TRBJ1-1; the D gene is possibly TRBD1 (6 bases). Germline assignment: CDR1 SGHRS and CDR2 YFSETQ. This CDR3 has 13 amino acids. This CDR3 reads CASNGQGNTESFF. The CDR3 coding sequence is TGCGCCAGCAACGGTCAGGGGAACACTGAATCTTTCTTT. The entire variable domain, with the rest obtained from reference TRBV5-1 and TRBJ1-1, is as follows: KAGVTQTPRYLIKTRGQQVTLSCSPISGHRSVSWYQQTPGQGLQFLFEYFSETQRNKGNFPGRFSGRQFSNSRSEMNVSTLELGDSALYLCASNGQGNTESFFGQGTRLTVV.

V and J are TRBV6-1 and TRBJ1-2; TRBD1 is a possible D gene (5 bases). CDR1 and CDR2 (germline): MNHNS, SASEGT. The V end was cut by 0 bases, the J end by 8 bases, with 10 bases between. The CDR3 is 13 amino acids. The CDR3 spells CASSEADRSGYTF. The CDR3 bases are TGTGCCAGCAGTGAAGCCGACAGATCGGGCTACACCTTC.

The sample holds one count of this clonotype. The junction and the germline gene differ at one end; a read error may be behind it. The chain employs TRBV18 and TRBJ2-7, with D perhaps matching TRBD1 (6 bases). Per germline, CDR1 KGHSH and CDR2 LQKENI. This CDR3 is 14 amino acids long. The CDR3 spells CVSSPPAGAAEQYF. CDR3 in DNA: TGTGTCAGCTCCCCTCCGGCAGGGGCGGCCGAGCAGTACTTC. The full variable domain, in which reference TRBV18 and TRBJ2-7 provide the parts outside the CDR3, is NAGVMQNPRHLVRRRGQEARLRCSPMKGHSHVYWYRQLPEEGLKFMVYLQKENIIDESGMPKERFSAEFPKEGPSILRIQQVVRGDSAAYFCVSSPPAGAAEQYFGPGTRLTVT.

The chain is built from TRBV10-1 and TRBJ2-1; D uncertain. The V gene's germline CDR1 is WNHNN and CDR2 SYGVQD (reference sequence). Between the trimmed V and J ends, which lost 2 bases and 12 bases, there was a span of 14 bases. The CDR3 spans 13 residues. The CDR3 loop is CASSEGPGHPQFF. The CDR3 DNA follows: TGCGCCAGCAGTGAGGGACCGGGCCACCCGCAGTTCTTC.

This clonotype was counted a single time. V gene TRBV20-1 combines with J gene TRBJ1-1, with D perhaps matching TRBD1 (5 bases). V was clipped by 0 bases and J by 0 bases, with 17 bases between them. The CDR3 runs 17 residues. Looked up from germline, CDR1 is DFQATT and CDR2 is SNEGSKA (reference sequence). In DNA form, the CDR3 reads TGCAGTGCTAGAGACCTCTCGAGGGGCCCCATGAACACTGAAGCTTTCTTT. It yields the protein CSARDLSRGPMNTEAFF.

This clonotype was observed a single time. In nucleotides, the CDR3 is TGTGCCAGCAGCTTAGAGCGGGGGAGGGAGACCCAGTACTTC. As protein: CASSLERGRETQYF. The chain employs TRBV7-2 and TRBJ2-5; 8 bases are shared with TRBD2. Germline CDR1 SGHTA, CDR2 FQGNSA. Germline trimming cut 1 base from V and 5 bases from J; bases unmatched to any gene: 3. The CDR3 has 14 amino acids.

V is TRBV7-2 and J is TRBJ1-2; 7 nucleotides line up with TRBD1. V lost 3 bases to trimming and J lost 7 bases; unmatched junction nucleotides: 8. Germline CDR1 and CDR2: SGHTA and FQGNSA. The length of the CDR3 is 14 residues. The CDR3 DNA follows: TGTGCCAGCAGCTTGGGCAGGGGGGAAGGTGGCTACACCTTC. Protein: CASSLGRGEGGYTF.

V is TRBV6-5 and J is TRBJ1-1, with D tentatively TRBD1 (5 bases). The CDR3 consists of 12 residues. The germline gives CDR1 MNHEY, CDR2 SVGAGI. Trimming shortened V by 5 bases and J by 7 bases, and 11 bases separated the two germline ends. CDR3 protein: CASSQPGGEAFF. CDR3 DNA sequence: TGTGCCAGCAGTCAACCCGGGGGTGAAGCTTTCTTT.

This clonotype was observed at least ten times. The gene calls are TRBV5-1 and TRBJ2-7, with TRBD2 identical over 7 bases. The CDR3 length is 11 residues. From germline, CDR1 is SGHRS and CDR2 YFSETQ. Trimming removed 4 bases from V and 5 bases from J; junction bases left unmatched: 0. In DNA form, the CDR3 reads TGCGCCAGCAGCGGGACTAACGAGCAGTACTTC. Amino acids: CASSGTNEQYF.

The V call is TRBV27, the J call TRBJ2-3; no reliable D call. The CDR3 is made up of 14 amino acids. The germline V gene encodes CDR1 MNHEY and CDR2 SMNVEV (reference sequence). Trimming stripped 5 bases from V and 5 bases from J, with 14 bases between. This CDR3 is CASSPTWIRDTQYF. DNA for the CDR3: TGTGCCAGCAGTCCCACATGGATCCGAGATACGCAGTATTTT.

In its sample, this clonotype was seen a few times. The CDR3 region has the DNA TGTGCCACCAGCAAACCTGGAGGGAGCGAAGCTTTCTTT. Its protein is CATSKPGGSEAFF. The chain employs TRBV15 and TRBJ1-1; D ambiguous. The germline V gene has CDR1 LNHNV and CDR2 YYDKDF (reference sequence). The CDR3 has 13 amino acids. V was pared by 4 bases and J by 8 bases, with 14 bases between.

This clonotype was counted a single time. V gene TRBV28 combines with J gene TRBJ2-7, with 7 bases lining up with TRBD1. With V trimmed by 9 bases and J by 1 base, 9 bases remained unmatched. CDR1 and CDR2 (germline): MDHEN, SYDVKM. The length of the CDR3 is 14 residues. The CDR3 spells CASGALTGSYEQYF. The CDR3 nucleotides are TGTGCCAGTGGGGCCTTGACAGGGTCCTACGAGCAGTACTTC.

The chain has TRBV5-1 and TRBJ1-6; TRBD1 is a possible D gene (5 bases). The germline V gene has CDR1 SGHRS and CDR2 YFSETQ. V was pared by 1 base and J by 5 bases, with 13 bases between. This CDR3 spans 16 amino acids. This chain's CDR3 is CASSLPPGPDNSPLHF. CDR3 nucleotide sequence: TGCGCCAGCAGCTTGCCCCCGGGACCCGATAATTCACCCCTCCACTTT.

Turning to this clonotype: Mismatch with germline at one junction end may stem from a read error. J is TRBJ2-3 and V is TRBV9, with D tentatively TRBD1 or TRBD2 (5 bases each). Germline values: CDR1 SGDLS, CDR2 YYNGEE. The CDR3 has 14 residues. CDR3 residues: CASSVVGTESPQYF. In nucleotides, the CDR3 is TGTGCCAGTAGCGTAGTAGGGACGGAGTCCCCGCAGTATTTT.

Many counts were recorded for this clonotype. The rearrangement joins TRBV6-2 or TRBV6-3 to TRBJ2-7; D not certain. From germline, CDR1 is MNHEY and CDR2 SVGEGT. There are 12 residues in the CDR3. V was cut by 6 bases and J by 1 base, with 7 bases left in between. The CDR3 protein is CASSRQSYEQYF. CDR3 nucleotides: TGTGCCAGCAGCCGCCAGTCCTACGAGCAGTACTTC.

In this sample, this clonotype turned up once. The chain recombines TRBV2 with TRBJ2-4; no reliable D call. The tail of the sequence fits TRBJ2-7 better, so the J call may be wrong. The V gene's germline CDR1 is SNHLY and CDR2 FYNNEI. The CDR3 totals 14 residues. The CDR3 reads CASSEFLSSYEQYF. The CDR3 DNA sequence: TGTGCCAGCAGTGAATTTTTATCGTCGTACGAGCAGTACTTC.

This chain joins TRBV25-1 and TRBJ2-2; possible D gene TRBD2, 5 bases. Germline V gene sequence: CDR1 MGHDK, CDR2 SYGVNS. The V and J ends lost 7 bases and 0 bases respectively, with 9 bases between them. The CDR3 is 14 residues long. The CDR3 DNA reads as TGTGCCAGCACCCCGGGGACGAACACCGGGGAGCTGTTTTTT. This sequence encodes CASTPGTNTGELFF.